Listed below are T cell receptor beta chains from one sample, sequenced in a study of T-cell memory formation after mild COVID-19. TCRdb redid the calling of the 5' RACE reads with MiXCR, one entry per CDR3 protein. This table has about 210,000 distinct CDR3 sequences, 27% appearing once. Sequencing was performed on PBMCs or a T cell subset sorted from them (not recorded which). Receptors originate from an adult woman who had mild COVID-19 (a few samples of this study predate the infection). Cell type and time point are not known. CDR3s include the opening cysteine and the closing phenylalanine or tryptophan. A D gene is named only where the DNA matches it firmly. Size values are once, few and many counts, or a class for expanded clones, and some rows have none.

V: TRBV24-1
J: TRBJ2-1
size: many
D: TRBD2
DNA: TGTGCCACCAGTGACCCGACCCTAGCGGGGTTCTACAATGAGCAGTTCTTC
CDR3: CATSDPTLAGFYNEQFF

V: TRBV27
J: TRBJ1-5
size: NA
D: TRBD1
DNA: TGTGCCAGCAGTTGGACAGGGAGGTATAGCAATCAGCCCCAGCATTTT
CDR3: CASSWTGRYSNQPQHF

V: TRBV5-5
J: TRBJ2-7
size: many
D: NA
DNA: TGTGCCAGCAGCTTTCGAACCCCCAACTACGAGCAGTACTTC
CDR3: CASSFRTPNYEQYF

V: TRBV5-1
J: TRBJ2-1
size: NA
D: NA
DNA: TGCGCCAGCAGCTTGGCGCTACCCCGTACCCTCAGGGGAGGTCTATCTGACAATGAGCAGTTCTTC
CDR3: CASSLALPRTLRGGLSDNEQFF

V: TRBV7-9
J: TRBJ2-1
size: once
D: TRBD2
DNA: TGTGCCAGCAGCTTCGGACTAGCGCTGGATGAGCAGTTCTTC
CDR3: CASSFGLALDEQFF

V: TRBV3-1
J: TRBJ2-1
size: few
D: NA
DNA: TGTGCCACTGGGGGGAACAATGAGCAGTTCTTC
CDR3: CATGGNNEQFF

V: TRBV2
J: TRBJ2-1
size: NA
D: TRBD2
DNA: TGTGCCAGCAGTAAGGGACTAGCGGGAGCTTACAATGAGCAGTTCTTC
CDR3: CASSKGLAGAYNEQFF

V: TRBV29-1
J: TRBJ1-4
size: NA
D: TRBD1
DNA: TGCAGCGGGCAACAGGGGGCGGGGGAAAAACTGTTTTTT
CDR3: CSGQQGAGEKLFF

V: TRBV2
J: TRBJ2-7
size: few
D: NA
DNA: TGTGCCAGCAGTTCCCGTTACGAGCAGTACTTC
CDR3: CASSSRYEQYF

V: TRBV5-1
J: TRBJ2-3
size: NA
D: NA
DNA: TGCGCCAGCAGCTTGGCTTCGGGGGCCAGCACAGATACGCAGTATTTT
CDR3: CASSLASGASTDTQYF

V: TRBV5-1
J: TRBJ2-3
size: few
D: TRBD2
DNA: TGCGCCAGCAGCTTAGAATACCTAGCGGGGGGAGATACGCAGTATTTT
CDR3: CASSLEYLAGGDTQYF

V: TRBV12-3/TRBV12-4
J: TRBJ2-7
size: few
D: TRBD2
DNA: TGTGCCAGCAGCGGACTAGCGGACTACGAGCAGTACTTC
CDR3: CASSGLADYEQYF

V: TRBV7-9
J: TRBJ2-3
size: few
D: NA
DNA: TGTGCCAGCAGCTCGGGATCTGGTACAGATACGCAGTATTTT
CDR3: CASSSGSGTDTQYF

V: TRBV5-6
J: TRBJ1-2
size: NA
D: TRBD1
DNA: TGTGCCAGCAGCTTACAGGGGGTGGACTATGGCTACACCTTC
CDR3: CASSLQGVDYGYTF

V: TRBV7-9
J: TRBJ2-2
size: NA
D: TRBD2
DNA: TGTGCCAGCAGCTTAGTTCCGGGTGAGCGGGAGAAGGCCGGGGAGCTGTTTTTT
CDR3: CASSLVPGEREKAGELFF

V: TRBV30
J: TRBJ2-7
size: few
D: TRBD1
DNA: TGTGCCTGGAGCGTAGGACAGGGAAGTCACGAGCAGTACTTC
CDR3: CAWSVGQGSHEQYF

V: TRBV6-6
J: TRBJ2-3
size: few
D: TRBD2
DNA: TGTGCCAGCAGTAGCGATAGCGGGGGGGCAGATACGCAGTATTTT
CDR3: CASSSDSGGADTQYF

V: TRBV7-9
J: TRBJ1-1
size: NA
D: NA
DNA: TGTGCCAGCAGCACCGACCACAGGGCTTATTGGGGCACTGAAGCTTTCTTT
CDR3: CASSTDHRAYWGTEAFF

V: TRBV7-9
J: TRBJ2-3
size: few
D: NA
DNA: TGTGCCAGCAGCTTAGGGGTTGGAGTAGATACGCAGTATTTT
CDR3: CASSLGVGVDTQYF

V: TRBV27
J: TRBJ2-7
size: NA
D: NA
DNA: TGTGCCAGCAGTCCCCCGCGGGACTTC
CDR3: CASSPPRDF

V: TRBV20-1
J: TRBJ2-2
size: NA
D: NA
DNA: TGCAGTGCTAGAGATCGATTCGGCGCTAGTAGGTCGGCCGGGGAGCTGTTTTTT
CDR3: CSARDRFGASRSAGELFF

V: TRBV5-1
J: TRBJ1-3
size: NA
D: TRBD1
DNA: TGCGACAGCAGCGTTGACAGGGGTTCTGGAAACACCATATATTTT
CDR3: CDSSVDRGSGNTIYF

V: TRBV5-6
J: TRBJ2-7
size: many
D: NA
DNA: TGTGCCAGCAGCTTTAATCAGGGAAGCGAGCAGTACTTC
CDR3: CASSFNQGSEQYF

V: TRBV29-1
J: TRBJ2-1
size: NA
D: NA
DNA: TGCAGCGTTGATCAGGGTCCCTACAATGAGCAGTTCTTC
CDR3: CSVDQGPYNEQFF

V: TRBV29-1
J: TRBJ2-6
size: NA
D: TRBD1
DNA: TGCAGCGTTGTGATGTGGGGACAGAACTCTGGGGCCAACGTCCTGACTTTC
CDR3: CSVVMWGQNSGANVLTF

V: TRBV7-9
J: TRBJ1-1
size: few
D: NA
DNA: TGTGCCAGCAGCGGACTGCCGAACACTGAAGCTTTCTTT
CDR3: CASSGLPNTEAFF

V: TRBV7-3
J: TRBJ1-1
size: medium-sized
D: TRBD1
DNA: TGTGCCAGCAGCTTAACACCGACAGGGCGTAACACTGAAGCTTTCTTT
CDR3: CASSLTPTGRNTEAFF

V: TRBV12-5
J: TRBJ2-1
size: NA
D: NA
DNA: TGTGCTAGTGCTCCCCAGGGCGGGACTCCGCTCTACAATGAGCAGTTCTTC
CDR3: CASAPQGGTPLYNEQFF

V: TRBV27
J: TRBJ2-1
size: many
D: TRBD2
DNA: TGTGCCAGCAGTTTAACTAGCGGGGGGGTTAGTGAGCAGTTCTTC
CDR3: CASSLTSGGVSEQFF

V: TRBV5-4
J: TRBJ2-7
size: NA
D: NA
DNA: TGTGCCAGCAGCTTGGTTACTTCCCCACCCTACGAGCAGTACTTC
CDR3: CASSLVTSPPYEQYF

V: TRBV4-2
J: TRBJ2-3
size: once
D: NA
DNA: TGTGCCAGCAGCCTGAGGGGGGAGGGCACAGATACGCAGTATTTT
CDR3: CASSLRGEGTDTQYF

V: TRBV20-1
J: TRBJ2-7
size: NA
D: TRBD2
DNA: TGCAGTGCTAGGGAGGGCACTAGCGGCTCCTACGAGCAGTACTTC
CDR3: CSAREGTSGSYEQYF

V: TRBV5-5
J: TRBJ2-3
size: NA
D: NA
DNA: TGTGCCAGCATGACTCGGCAGGACCGCACAGATACGCAGTATTTT
CDR3: CASMTRQDRTDTQYF

V: TRBV18
J: TRBJ2-3
size: many
D: TRBD2
DNA: TGTGCCAGCTCACCGACTAGCGGGAGTATCACAGATACGCAGTATTTT
CDR3: CASSPTSGSITDTQYF

V: TRBV18
J: TRBJ2-6
size: NA
D: NA
DNA: TGTGCCAGCTCACCACGTACCGGAGCCCGGACCTCTGGGGCCAACGTCCTGACTTTC
CDR3: CASSPRTGARTSGANVLTF

V: TRBV5-1
J: TRBJ1-2
size: NA
D: NA
DNA: TGCGCCAGCAGCTTGAGTACCCGGGGGTCCACCGACGGCTACACCTTC
CDR3: CASSLSTRGSTDGYTF

V: TRBV30
J: TRBJ2-6
size: NA
D: NA
DNA: TGTGCCTGGATTGACAAATCCTTCTCCGGGGCCAACGTCCTGACTTTC
CDR3: CAWIDKSFSGANVLTF

V: TRBV4-3
J: TRBJ1-1
size: NA
D: TRBD1
DNA: TGCGCCAGCAGCCAATGGGACAGCGGAATTCAGTTAGGAGCTTTCTTT
CDR3: CASSQWDSGIQLGAFF

V: TRBV5-1
J: TRBJ1-4
size: few
D: NA
DNA: TGCGCCAGCAGCCCTCCGATTACCCAGACAGATGACACTTTTGAAAAACTGTTTTTT
CDR3: CASSPPITQTDDTFEKLFF

V: TRBV5-6
J: TRBJ1-1
size: few
D: NA
DNA: TGTGCCAGCAGCAGAAAACAGCGGACGAACACTGAAGCTTTCTTT
CDR3: CASSRKQRTNTEAFF

V: TRBV19
J: TRBJ1-1
size: NA
D: TRBD1
DNA: TGTGCCAGTAGTTTGGGACAGCCCATTAACACTGAAGCTTTCTTT
CDR3: CASSLGQPINTEAFF

V: TRBV29-1
J: TRBJ1-4
size: NA
D: NA
DNA: TGCAGCGCAGACTGTGAAAAACTGTTTTTT
CDR3: CSADCEKLFF

V: TRBV6-2/TRBV6-3
J: TRBJ2-1
size: NA
D: NA
DNA: TGTGCCAGCAGTTACTATGGCGCAGAGCAGTTCTTC
CDR3: CASSYYGAEQFF

V: TRBV7-9
J: TRBJ1-1
size: NA
D: NA
DNA: TGTGCCAGCAGCCGCCGGGACAACACTGAAGCTTTCTTT
CDR3: CASSRRDNTEAFF

V: TRBV7-3
J: TRBJ2-3
size: NA
D: TRBD2
DNA: TGTGCCAGCAGCTTTAGCGGGGAAGCGTATACGCAGTATTTT
CDR3: CASSFSGEAYTQYF

V: TRBV29-1
J: TRBJ2-1
size: few
D: TRBD2
DNA: TGCAGCGTTTCCCCGGGGGGGAAGCAGTTCTTC
CDR3: CSVSPGGKQFF

V: TRBV2
J: TRBJ2-1
size: once
D: NA
DNA: TGTGCCAGCACCCCCCTGGGAGGACTCAATGAGCAGTTCTTC
CDR3: CASTPLGGLNEQFF

V: TRBV6-6
J: TRBJ2-1
size: few
D: TRBD1
DNA: TGTGCCAGCAGTTTATTCCTGGGACAGGGTTACAATGAGCAGTTCTTC
CDR3: CASSLFLGQGYNEQFF

V: TRBV7-8
J: TRBJ2-2
size: NA
D: NA
DNA: TGTGCCAGCAGCCCCCCCGGGGCCACGAACACCGGGGAGCTGTTTTTT
CDR3: CASSPPGATNTGELFF

V: TRBV6-2/TRBV6-3
J: TRBJ1-2
size: NA
D: NA
DNA: TGTGCCAGCAGTTACTCGGGGGCGATCCCGGGGGTCAATTATGGCTACACCTTC
CDR3: CASSYSGAIPGVNYGYTF

V: TRBV9
J: TRBJ2-7
size: few
D: NA
DNA: TGTGCCAGCAGCGTAGCCGGGACACCCGACTACGAGCAGTACTTC
CDR3: CASSVAGTPDYEQYF

V: TRBV20-1
J: TRBJ2-5
size: few
D: NA
DNA: TGCAGTGCTAGAGAAGCGGGTATTCAAGAGACCCAGTACTTC
CDR3: CSAREAGIQETQYF

V: TRBV4-1
J: TRBJ2-2
size: NA
D: NA
DNA: TGCGCCAGCAGCCAACCTGTCGGGAACACCGGGGAGCTGTTTTTT
CDR3: CASSQPVGNTGELFF

V: TRBV6-1
J: TRBJ1-1
size: NA
D: NA
DNA: TGTGCCAGCAGTGAAGTGCTCCGGGCTGGAGGCACTGAAGCTTTCTTT
CDR3: CASSEVLRAGGTEAFF

V: TRBV5-4
J: TRBJ1-1
size: NA
D: TRBD1
DNA: TGTGCGGTCCGGGACAGGGGAAGAGTAACTGAAGCTTTCTTT
CDR3: CAVRDRGRVTEAFF

V: TRBV10-3
J: TRBJ1-1
size: many
D: NA
DNA: TGTGCCACCTCCCAGCCCAGGGGGAACACTGAAGCTTTCTTT
CDR3: CATSQPRGNTEAFF

V: TRBV7-3
J: TRBJ2-1
size: few
D: NA
DNA: TGTGCCAGCAGCTTAAAAGGGGGGTATGAGCAGTTCTTC
CDR3: CASSLKGGYEQFF